This T cell receptor (beta chain) was captured by sequencing in a study of CD8+ T cells in alopecia areata. Findings of the study overall: Clonality was higher in lesional than normal scalp, especially in alopecia totalis/universalis. Alphabeta T cells residing in normal skin are also sequenced in scalp samples.

The CDR3 totals 15 residues. Germline assignment: CDR1 SGHNT and CDR2 YYREEE (reference sequence). V was cut by 0 bases and J by 7 bases, with 14 bases left in between. A remark on this clone: Antigen specificity is unknown.

Extraction of RNA preceded its reverse transcription into cDNA, which served as the sequencing template. Here immunoSEQ multiplex PCR was the method, and the copy in TCRdb shows in-frame clones only, minus some. Altogether about 64,000 clones are present, around 40% being singletons, with the ten largest covering around 54%. Punch biopsies of lesional scalp, plus peripheral blood, were taken from alopecia areata patients. Sequenced: NKG2D-low CD8+ T cells sorted from blood. This receptor was identified in a human donor with alopecia areata. The chain links TRBV5-4 to TRBJ2-1; D is ambiguous. DNA for the CDR3: TGTGCCAGCAGCTTGGTAGTTCAACAAAGGAATGAGCAGTTCTTC. This gives the protein CASSLVVQQRNEQFF.